This paragraph reports one T cell receptor beta chain. Germline V lookup: CDR1 MDHEN, CDR2 SYDVKM. J was trimmed by 3 bases and V by 3 bases; bases with no gene match: 6. CDR3 length equals 15 residues. Assay used: immunoSEQ multiplex PCR; TCRdb lists only in-frame clones, some missing. This sample carries 130,000 or so clones, 96% of them seen once, and the ten largest clones take 0.44%. The sample belongs to a study of T cell changes during pregnancy in multiple sclerosis. This receptor was obtained from a female donor with multiple sclerosis, enrolled in a pregnancy study. V is TRBV28 and J is TRBJ2-5; 8 nucleotides line up with TRBD2. Sequencing used peripheral blood, obtained after pregnancy. For the CDR3, the DNA is TGTGCCAGCAGTTTTGTGGGACTAGAAAAAGAGACCCAGTACTTC. This codes for CASSFVGLEKETQYF.